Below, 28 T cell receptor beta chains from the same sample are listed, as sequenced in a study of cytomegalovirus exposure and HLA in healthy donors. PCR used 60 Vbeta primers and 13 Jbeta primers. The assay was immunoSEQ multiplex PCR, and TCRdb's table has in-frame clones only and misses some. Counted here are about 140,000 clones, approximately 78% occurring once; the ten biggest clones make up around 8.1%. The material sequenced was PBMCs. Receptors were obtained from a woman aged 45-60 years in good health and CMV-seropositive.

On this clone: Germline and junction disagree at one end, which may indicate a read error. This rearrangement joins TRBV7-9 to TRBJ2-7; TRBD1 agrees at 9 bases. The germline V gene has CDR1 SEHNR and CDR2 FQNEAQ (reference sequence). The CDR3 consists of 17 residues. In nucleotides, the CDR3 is TGTTCCAGCAGCTTAGATTCCGGGACAGGGTTTGTACACGAGCAGTACTTC. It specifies CSSSLDSGTGFVHEQYF.

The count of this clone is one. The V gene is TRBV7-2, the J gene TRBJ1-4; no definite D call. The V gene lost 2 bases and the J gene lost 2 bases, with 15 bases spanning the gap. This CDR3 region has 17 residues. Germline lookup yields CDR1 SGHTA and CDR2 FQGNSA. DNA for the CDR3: TGTGCCAGCAGCTTACAGGAATTCTTCGCTACTAATGAAAAACTGTTTTTT. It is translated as CASSLQEFFATNEKLFF.

The CDR3 is CAIKGGRDADTQYF. CDR3 nucleotides: TGTGCCATCAAGGGCGGGAGAGACGCTGATACGCAGTATTTT. V gene TRBV10-3 combines with J gene TRBJ2-3; TRBD2 matches at 7 bases. The CDR3 is made up of 14 amino acids. Germline V gene data show CDR1 as ENHRY and CDR2 as SYGVKD. J was trimmed by 6 bases and V by 7 bases; bases with no gene match: 10.

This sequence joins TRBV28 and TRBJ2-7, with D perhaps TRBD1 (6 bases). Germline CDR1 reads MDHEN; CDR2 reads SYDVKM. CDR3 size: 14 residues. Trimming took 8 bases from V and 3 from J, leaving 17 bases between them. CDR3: CASGNTGTHYEQYF. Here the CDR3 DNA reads TGTGCCAGCGGTAATACAGGGACCCACTACGAGCAGTACTTC.

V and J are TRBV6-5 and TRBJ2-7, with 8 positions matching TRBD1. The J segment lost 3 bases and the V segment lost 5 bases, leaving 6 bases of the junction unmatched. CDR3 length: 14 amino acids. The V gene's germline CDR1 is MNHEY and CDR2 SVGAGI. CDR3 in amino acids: CASSKQGVGYEQYF. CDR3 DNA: TGTGCCAGCAGTAAACAGGGGGTGGGCTACGAGCAGTACTTC.

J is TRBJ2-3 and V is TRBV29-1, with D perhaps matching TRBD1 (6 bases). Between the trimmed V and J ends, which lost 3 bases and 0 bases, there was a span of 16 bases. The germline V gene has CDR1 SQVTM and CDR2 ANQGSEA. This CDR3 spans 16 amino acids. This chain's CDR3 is CSVDYPGTPSTDTQYF. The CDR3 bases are TGCAGCGTTGATTACCCGGGGACACCCAGCACAGATACGCAGTATTTT.

CDR3 residues: CASSYGLGGQETQYF. DNA for the CDR3: TGTGCCAGCAGTTACGGACTGGGCGGCCAAGAGACCCAGTACTTC. The chain couples TRBV6-5 to TRBJ2-5; D may be TRBD2 (5 bases). The CDR3 consists of 15 residues. In germline, CDR1 is MNHEY, CDR2 SVGAGI. The ends were cut back, 2 bases at V and 1 base at J, with 11 bases in the middle.

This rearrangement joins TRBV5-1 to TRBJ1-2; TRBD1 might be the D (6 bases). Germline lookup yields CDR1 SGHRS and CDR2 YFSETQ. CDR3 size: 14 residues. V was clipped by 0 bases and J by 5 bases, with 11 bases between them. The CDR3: CASSLAQGLYGYTF. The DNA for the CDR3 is TGCGCCAGCAGCTTGGCACAGGGCCTATATGGCTACACCTTC.

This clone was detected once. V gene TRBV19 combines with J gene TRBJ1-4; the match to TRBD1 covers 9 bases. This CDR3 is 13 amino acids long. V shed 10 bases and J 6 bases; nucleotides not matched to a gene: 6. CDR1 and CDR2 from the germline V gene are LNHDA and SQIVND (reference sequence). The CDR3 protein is CATHRGQDEKLFF. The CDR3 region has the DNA TGTGCCACCCACAGGGGGCAGGATGAAAAACTGTTTTTT.

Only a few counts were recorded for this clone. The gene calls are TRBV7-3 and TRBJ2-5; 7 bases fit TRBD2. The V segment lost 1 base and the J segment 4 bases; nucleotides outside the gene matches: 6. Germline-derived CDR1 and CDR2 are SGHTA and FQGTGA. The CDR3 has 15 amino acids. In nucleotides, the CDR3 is TGTGCCAGCAGCTTAAATGGGGGGGGTTCAGAGACCCAGTACTTC. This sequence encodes CASSLNGGGSETQYF.

CDR3 in amino acids: CASSLSQGNTIYF. In DNA form, the CDR3 reads TGCGCCAGCAGCTTGTCACAGGGGAACACCATATATTTT. The chain couples TRBV5-1 to TRBJ1-3; 7 bases fit TRBD1. CDR3 length: 13 residues. The V and J ends lost 1 base and 7 bases, in that order; junction bases with no gene match: 2. The germline gives CDR1 SGHRS, CDR2 YFSETQ.

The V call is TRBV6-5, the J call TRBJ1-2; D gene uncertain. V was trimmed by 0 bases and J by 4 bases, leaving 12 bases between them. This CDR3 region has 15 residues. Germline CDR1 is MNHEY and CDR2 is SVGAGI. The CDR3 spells CASSYSPAPGYGYTF. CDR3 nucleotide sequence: TGTGCCAGCAGTTACTCTCCCGCGCCGGGCTATGGCTACACCTTC.

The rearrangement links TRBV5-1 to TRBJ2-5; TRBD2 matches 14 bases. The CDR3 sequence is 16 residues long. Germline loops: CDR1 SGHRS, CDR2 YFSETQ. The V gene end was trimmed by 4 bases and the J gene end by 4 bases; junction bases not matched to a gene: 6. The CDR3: CASSPGLAGVGETQYF. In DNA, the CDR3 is TGCGCCAGCAGCCCGGGACTAGCGGGAGTCGGAGAGACCCAGTACTTC.

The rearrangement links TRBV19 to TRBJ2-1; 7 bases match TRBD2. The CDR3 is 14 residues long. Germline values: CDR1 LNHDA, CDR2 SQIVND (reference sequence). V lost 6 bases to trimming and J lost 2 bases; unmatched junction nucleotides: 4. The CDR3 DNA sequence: TGTGCCAGTAGCGGGGGGTGGCCCTACAATGAGCAGTTCTTC. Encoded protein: CASSGGWPYNEQFF.

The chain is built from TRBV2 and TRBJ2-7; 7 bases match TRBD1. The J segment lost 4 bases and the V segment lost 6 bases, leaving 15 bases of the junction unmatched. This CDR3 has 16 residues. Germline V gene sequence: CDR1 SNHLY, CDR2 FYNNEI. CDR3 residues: CASSVGQWDFGYEQYF. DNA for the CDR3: TGTGCCAGCAGCGTGGGACAGTGGGATTTTGGGTACGAGCAGTACTTC.

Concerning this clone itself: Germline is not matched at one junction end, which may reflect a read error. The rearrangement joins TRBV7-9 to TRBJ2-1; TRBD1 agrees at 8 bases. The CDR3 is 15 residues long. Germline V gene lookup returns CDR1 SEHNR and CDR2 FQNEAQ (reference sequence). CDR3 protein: CSSSPDRAADREQFF. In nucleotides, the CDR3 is TGTTCCAGCAGCCCGGACAGGGCGGCGGACCGTGAGCAGTTCTTC.

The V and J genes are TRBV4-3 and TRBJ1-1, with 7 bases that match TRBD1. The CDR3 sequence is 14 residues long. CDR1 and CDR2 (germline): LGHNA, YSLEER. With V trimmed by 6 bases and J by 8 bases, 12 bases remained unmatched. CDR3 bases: TGCGCCAGCAGACGAGGGGGCCCTTCAACCGAAGCTTTCTTT. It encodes CASRRGGPSTEAFF.

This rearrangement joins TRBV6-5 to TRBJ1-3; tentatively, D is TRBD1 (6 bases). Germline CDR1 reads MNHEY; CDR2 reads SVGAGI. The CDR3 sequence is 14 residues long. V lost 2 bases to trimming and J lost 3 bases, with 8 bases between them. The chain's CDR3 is CASSYRGYGNTIYF. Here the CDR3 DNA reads TGTGCCAGCAGTTACAGGGGGTATGGAAACACCATATATTTT.

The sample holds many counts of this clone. CDR3 bases: TGTGCCAGCAGCTTGGTACTAGCGGGGCAAGAGACCCAGTACTTC. Its translation is CASSLVLAGQETQYF. The V gene is TRBV5-4, the J gene TRBJ2-5; 10 bases are a match to TRBD2. The CDR3 extends over 15 amino acids. The germline CDR1 and CDR2 sequences are SGHNT and YYREEE (reference sequence). After removal of 0 bases from V and 2 bases from J, the junction contained 1 base not matched to a gene. Using reference TRBV5-4 and TRBJ2-5 for the parts outside the CDR3, the full variable domain is ETGVTQSPTHLIKTRGQQVTLRCSSQSGHNTVSWYQQALGQGPQFIFQYYREEENGRGNFPPRFSGLQFPNYSSELNVNALELDDSALYLCASSLVLAGQETQYFGPGTRLLVL.

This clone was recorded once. The CDR3 loop is CASSLAGGDYGYTF. The CDR3 DNA sequence: TGCGCCAGCAGCTTGGCTGGGGGCGACTATGGCTACACCTTC. The gene calls are TRBV5-1 and TRBJ1-2, with a weak D call TRBD1 (6 bases). The V gene lost 0 bases and the J gene lost 3 bases, with 9 bases spanning the gap. CDR3 length equals 14 residues. Germline values: CDR1 SGHRS, CDR2 YFSETQ.

CDR3 loop: CASSEGGSYEKLFF. The CDR3 coding sequence is TGTGCCAGCAGTGAAGGAGGGTCGTATGAAAAACTGTTTTTT. The chain combines TRBV6-1 with TRBJ1-4; D remains unclear. This CDR3 region has 14 residues. The germline V gene has CDR1 MNHNS and CDR2 SASEGT. Trimming shortened V by 1 base and J by 6 bases, and 9 bases separated the two germline ends.

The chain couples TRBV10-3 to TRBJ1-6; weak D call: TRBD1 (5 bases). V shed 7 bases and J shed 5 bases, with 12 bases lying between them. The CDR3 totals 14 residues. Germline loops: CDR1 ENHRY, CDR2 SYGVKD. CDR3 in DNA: TGTGCCATCACTCAGGGTTTCGATAATTCACCCCTCCACTTT. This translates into CAITQGFDNSPLHF.

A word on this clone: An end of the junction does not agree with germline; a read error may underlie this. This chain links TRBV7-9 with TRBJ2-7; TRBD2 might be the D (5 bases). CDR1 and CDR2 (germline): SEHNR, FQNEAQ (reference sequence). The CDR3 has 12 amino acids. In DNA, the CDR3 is TGTTCCAGCAGCTTTGGGGAGTCCGAGCAGTACTTC. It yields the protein CSSSFGESEQYF.

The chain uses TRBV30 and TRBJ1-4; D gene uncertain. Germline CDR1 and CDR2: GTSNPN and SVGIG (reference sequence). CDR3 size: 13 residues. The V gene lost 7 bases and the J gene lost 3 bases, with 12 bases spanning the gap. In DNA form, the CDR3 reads TGTGCCTCAAGGACTGGGGCTAATGAAAAACTGTTTTTT. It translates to CASRTGANEKLFF.

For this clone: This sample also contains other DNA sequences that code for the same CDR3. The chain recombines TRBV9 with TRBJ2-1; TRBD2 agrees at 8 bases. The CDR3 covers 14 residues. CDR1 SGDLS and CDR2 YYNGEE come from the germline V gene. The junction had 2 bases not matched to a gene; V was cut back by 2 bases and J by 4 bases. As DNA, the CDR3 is TGTGCCAGCAGCGTCGGGGGGGCATACAATGAGCAGTTCTTC. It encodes CASSVGGAYNEQFF. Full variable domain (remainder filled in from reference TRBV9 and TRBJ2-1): DSGVTQTPKHLITATGQRVTLRCSPRSGDLSVYWYQQSLDQGLQFLIQYYNGEERAKGNILERFSAQQFPDLHSELNLSSLELGDSALYFCASSVGGAYNEQFFGPGTRLTVL.

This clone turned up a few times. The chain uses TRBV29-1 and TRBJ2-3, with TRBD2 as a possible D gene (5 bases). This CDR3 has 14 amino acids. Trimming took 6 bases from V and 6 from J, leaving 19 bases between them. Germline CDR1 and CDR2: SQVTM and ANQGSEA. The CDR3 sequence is CSVGRTAPWDTQYF. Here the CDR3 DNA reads TGCAGCGTGGGGAGAACGGCACCATGGGATACGCAGTATTTT.

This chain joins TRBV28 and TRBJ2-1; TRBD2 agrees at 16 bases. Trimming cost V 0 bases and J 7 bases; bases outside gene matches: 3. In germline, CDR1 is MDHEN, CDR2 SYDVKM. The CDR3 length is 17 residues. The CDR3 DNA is TGTGCCAGCAGTTTATGGGGACTAGCGGGAGGGAGGAATGAGCAGTTCTTC. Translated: CASSLWGLAGGRNEQFF.

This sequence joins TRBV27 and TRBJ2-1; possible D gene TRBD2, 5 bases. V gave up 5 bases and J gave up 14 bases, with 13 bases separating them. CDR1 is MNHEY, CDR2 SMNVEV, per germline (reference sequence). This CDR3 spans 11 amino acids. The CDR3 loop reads CASSLGSREFF. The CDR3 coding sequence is TGTGCCAGCAGTCTCGGCTCGAGGGAGTTCTTC.